Presented here are 31 T cell receptor beta chains from one specimen sequenced in a study of T cells in Graves' hyperthyroidism and ophthalmopathy (dated by TCRdb to 2018 to 2020). The receptor library was made with multiplex PCR. Data came from an Illumina HiSeq 2000. The TCR beta CDR3 regions were amplified from RNA transcripts. For the first round of RT-PCR on the TCR CDR3, the HTBI primer set was used together with the Qiagen OneStep RT-PCR kit. The public reads were reanalyzed by TCRdb: fastp trimming at Q25, MiXCR alignment, in-frame beta chains only. Duplicate CDR3 protein sequences are folded into a single record with the most common DNA and genes. The table for this sample lists under 450,000 distinct CDR3 sequences; about 15% of them were counted only once. The ten largest clonotypes hold around 14% of the sample. Sequenced sample: blood. These receptors were collected from a woman between 18 and 30 years old with Graves' hyperthyroidism.

V and J are TRBV5-5 and TRBJ1-6; D is possibly TRBD1 (6 bases). V was clipped by 3 bases and J by 10 bases, with 11 bases between them. Per the germline V gene, CDR1 is SGHKS and CDR2 is YYEKEE (reference sequence). This CDR3 contains 13 residues. DNA of the CDR3: TGTGCCAGCAGCTACGGCAGGGGATCACCCCTCCACTTT. It specifies CASSYGRGSPLHF. Using reference TRBV5-5 and TRBJ1-6 for the parts outside the CDR3, the full variable domain is DAGVTQSPTHLIKTRGQQVTLRCSPISGHKSVSWYQQVLGQGPQFIFQYYEKEERGRGNFPDRFSARQFPNYSSELNVNALLLGDSALYLCASSYGRGSPLHFGNGTRLTVT.

The chain is built from TRBV14 and TRBJ2-3; D may be TRBD2 (6 bases). CDR3 length: 15 residues. CDR1 and CDR2 from the germline V gene are SGHDN and FVKESK. V gave up 3 bases and J gave up 0 bases, with 10 bases separating them. Here the CDR3 DNA reads TGTGCCAGCAGCCAGCTAGCGCTAAGCACAGATACGCAGTATTTT. Protein: CASSQLALSTDTQYF.

This clonotype was observed a few times. This chain connects TRBV4-3 to TRBJ1-1; 8 positions agree with TRBD1. The CDR3 length is 16 residues. Germline V gene sequence: CDR1 LGHNA, CDR2 YSLEER. V dropped 4 bases and J dropped 2; count of bases not matched to a gene: 9. CDR3 loop: CASSRTGRGRNTEAFF. The CDR3, as DNA: TGCGCCAGCAGCCGGACGGGCAGGGGGCGAAACACTGAAGCTTTCTTT.

The genes are TRBV7-9 and TRBJ1-1, with 7 bases identical to TRBD1. V shed 6 bases and J 3 bases; nucleotides not matched to a gene: 7. Germline lookup yields CDR1 SEHNR and CDR2 FQNEAQ (reference sequence). The CDR3 is made up of 14 amino acids. CDR3: CASSPTGVYTEAFF. In nucleotides, the CDR3 is TGTGCCAGCAGTCCCACAGGGGTTTACACTGAAGCTTTCTTT.

The chain recombines TRBV12-3 or TRBV12-4 with TRBJ1-2; D unclear. The CDR3 has 11 amino acids. Trimming removed 4 bases at V and 8 bases at J, with 8 bases between. The DNA for the CDR3 is TGTGCCAGCAGTTCGGCGGGAGGCTACACCTTC. Translated, it gives CASSSAGGYTF.

A remark on this clonotype: An end of the junction does not agree with germline; a read error may underlie this. J is TRBJ1-6 and V is TRBV15; TRBD1 is a possible D gene (5 bases). This CDR3 has 14 residues. Per the germline V gene, CDR1 is LNHNV and CDR2 is YYDKDF (reference sequence). The CDR3 sequence: CATSLTEGDSPHHF. The CDR3, as DNA: TGTGCCACCAGCCTTACTGAAGGGGATTCACCCCACCACTTT.

The rearrangement uses TRBV20-1 and TRBJ1-6, with 9 bases fitting TRBD1. The CDR3 is 17 residues long. V lost 1 base and J lost 3; bases outside the gene matches: 7. CDR1 and CDR2 (germline): DFQATT, SNEGSKA (reference sequence). CDR3 sequence (DNA): TGCAGTGCTAGAGGCTTGGGGACAGGGATCTATAATTCACCCCTCCACTTT. Its protein product is CSARGLGTGIYNSPLHF.

In regard to this clonotype: With a much larger clone just one base away, this may be a read error. The chain's CDR3 is CASHRRRTSSGNAIYF. The CDR3 DNA is TGTGCCAGCCACCGGAGAAGGACCAGCTCTGGAAACGCCATATATTTT. This chain links TRBV28 with TRBJ1-3; D call uncertain. The length of the CDR3 is 16 residues. Germline lookup yields CDR1 MDHEN and CDR2 SYDVKM.

This clonotype was found a few times. The chain uses TRBV7-6 and TRBJ1-3; D is unresolved. The CDR3 length is 16 residues. CDR1 and CDR2 from the germline V gene are SGHVS and FNYEAQ. The ends were cut back, 2 bases at V and 4 bases at J, with 15 bases in the middle. The chain's CDR3 is CASSLIPRMSGNTIYF. CDR3 nucleotide sequence: TGTGCCAGCAGCTTAATCCCCCGAATGTCCGGAAACACCATATATTTT.

Concerning this clonotype itself: This may arise from a read error, as a much more abundant clone is one base away. The chain recombines TRBV2 with TRBJ1-4; D not resolved. Germline lookup yields CDR1 SNHLY and CDR2 FYNNEI. The CDR3 length is 15 residues. The CDR3 DNA sequence: TGTGCCAACAGTGAAGCTCGGGGTCTTCAGGAAAAACTGTTTTTT. Its translation: CANSEARGLQEKLFF.

This clonotype was found a few times. V and J are TRBV20-1 and TRBJ2-3; the match to TRBD2 covers 11 bases. J lost 6 bases, V lost 5 bases, and 19 bases had no gene match. Germline CDR1 and CDR2: DFQATT and SNEGSKA (reference sequence). CDR3 length: 18 amino acids. The DNA for the CDR3 is TGCAGTGCTTCCTCGGGACTAGCGGTAGTCCCCAGCCCCGATACGCAGTATTTT. It codes for CSASSGLAVVPSPDTQYF.

This clonotype was seen a handful of times. The chain uses TRBV9 and TRBJ1-1; weak D call: TRBD1 (6 bases). Germline V gene lookup returns CDR1 SGDLS and CDR2 YYNGEE. The CDR3 runs 13 residues. V shed 6 bases and J shed 2 bases, with 11 bases lying between them. CDR3 coding DNA: TGTGCCAGCAACATACAGGGAAACACTGAAGCTTTCTTT. This sequence encodes CASNIQGNTEAFF. The full variable domain, its missing parts supplied by reference TRBV9 and TRBJ1-1, is DSGVTQTPKHLITATGQRVTLRCSPRSGDLSVYWYQQSLDQGLQFLIQYYNGEERAKGNILERFSAQQFPDLHSELNLSSLELGDSALYFCASNIQGNTEAFFGQGTRLTVV.

This clonotype was counted at least ten times. This chain connects TRBV7-2 to TRBJ1-6, with D perhaps TRBD1 (6 bases). The CDR3 spans 15 residues. The germline V gene has CDR1 SGHTA and CDR2 FQGNSA. Trimming removed 1 base from V and 9 bases from J, with 13 bases in between. CDR3 coding DNA: TGTGCCAGCAGCTTAGGGCAGGGGAAATTTTCACCCCTCCACTTT. Amino acids: CASSLGQGKFSPLHF.

This clonotype was counted between two and nine times. The chain uses TRBV20-1 and TRBJ1-6; 9 nucleotides line up with TRBD1. Germline V CDR1 and CDR2: DFQATT, SNEGSKA (reference sequence). CDR3 length: 15 amino acids. V was pared by 2 bases and J by 8 bases, with 7 bases of the junction left unmatched. The CDR3 loop reads CSARLGQGRHSPLHF. CDR3 in DNA: TGCAGTGCTAGATTGGGACAGGGCCGGCATTCACCCCTCCACTTT.

Here the CDR3 reads CASSLTGQERRTDTQYF. The CDR3 DNA reads as TGCGCCAGCAGCTTAACTGGACAGGAACGGCGCACAGATACGCAGTATTTT. The V gene is TRBV5-1, the J gene TRBJ2-3; 7 positions match TRBD1. The germline gives CDR1 SGHRS, CDR2 YFSETQ. Unmatched junction bases numbered 10, after V lost 2 bases and J lost 1 base. The CDR3 is made up of 17 amino acids.

This chain uses TRBV24-1 with TRBJ2-1, with 11 bases that match TRBD2. The CDR3 sequence is 14 residues long. From germline, CDR1 is KGHDR and CDR2 SFDVKD. Trimming at V came to 6 bases and at J to 10 bases, leaving 7 bases not matched to a gene. DNA of the CDR3: TGTGCCACCAGTAGTAGCGGGGGGGTCGGGGAGCAGTTCTTC. It translates to CATSSSGGVGEQFF.

This clonotype occurred a few times. The chain links TRBV10-3 to TRBJ1-1; a possible D gene is TRBD1 (6 bases). Germline V lookup: CDR1 ENHRY, CDR2 SYGVKD. The length of the CDR3 is 13 residues. Trimming left V 6 bases short and J 9 bases short, with 17 bases between. CDR3 protein: CAIRDIDRPQAFF. CDR3 DNA sequence: TGTGCCATCAGGGACATTGACAGGCCACAAGCTTTCTTT.

The rearrangement links TRBV5-5 to TRBJ2-1; D assignment may be TRBD1 or TRBD2 (5 bases each). The CDR3 runs 13 residues. The V gene's germline CDR1 is SGHKS and CDR2 YYEKEE (reference sequence). V lost 2 bases and J lost 6, with 9 bases in between. DNA for the CDR3: TGTGCCAGCAGCTTTATCGGGACCAATGAGCAGTTCTTC. Amino acid sequence: CASSFIGTNEQFF.

This clonotype was seen many times. This chain links TRBV20-1 with TRBJ1-1; D is ambiguous. The CDR3 contains 13 residues. The germline CDR1 and CDR2 sequences are DFQATT and SNEGSKA (reference sequence). Trimming pared 0 bases from V and 6 bases from J, leaving 11 bases between. The CDR3 sequence is CSAREGPSSEAFF. The CDR3 bases are TGCAGTGCTAGAGAAGGTCCCAGTTCTGAAGCTTTCTTT.

In this sample, this clonotype turned up many times. The chain carries TRBV6-1 and TRBJ2-6; no firm D call. Per the germline V gene, CDR1 is MNHNS and CDR2 is SASEGT. V lost 0 bases and J lost 1, with 7 bases in between. This CDR3 comprises 16 residues. CDR3 in DNA: TGTGCCAGCAGTGAAGCGCTATCGTCTGGGGCCAACGTCCTGACTTTC. This gives the protein CASSEALSSGANVLTF.

This clonotype was observed at least ten times. This sequence joins TRBV5-6 and TRBJ2-7; D assignment may be TRBD1 or TRBD2 (6 bases each). V gave up 4 bases and J gave up 3 bases, with 8 bases separating them. The CDR3 totals 12 residues. Germline CDR1 and CDR2: SGHDT and YYEEEE. Here the CDR3 DNA reads TGTGCCAGCAGCGGAGGGGGCTACGAGCAGTACTTC. It yields the protein CASSGGGYEQYF.

V is TRBV29-1 and J is TRBJ2-4, with a weak D call TRBD1 (6 bases). CDR3 length: 16 residues. V lost 2 bases and J lost 1, with 15 bases in between. Per the germline V gene, CDR1 is SQVTM and CDR2 is ANQGSEA. The CDR3 region is CSVEMGARDAKNIQYF. The CDR3 DNA reads TGCAGCGTTGAAATGGGGGCGAGGGACGCCAAAAACATTCAGTACTTC.

The V call is TRBV5-1, the J call TRBJ2-7; D gene uncertain. V lost 1 base and J lost 0, with 5 bases in between. This CDR3 contains 13 residues. From germline, CDR1 is SGHRS and CDR2 YFSETQ. CDR3 residues: CASSLWVSYEQYF. The DNA of the CDR3 is TGCGCCAGCAGCTTGTGGGTCTCCTACGAGCAGTACTTC.

With regard to this clonotype: A much larger clone differs from this one at a single base, so this may be a read error. The chain carries TRBV2 and TRBJ1-1, with D hard to call. CDR3 length equals 15 residues. CDR1 SNHLY and CDR2 FYNNEI come from the germline V gene. CDR3 in amino acids: CASSVAPGDDTGAFF. CDR3 DNA sequence: TGTGCCAGCAGTGTCGCTCCCGGGGATGACACTGGAGCTTTCTTT.

J is TRBJ1-1 and V is TRBV5-1; possibly TRBD1 for D (5 bases). This CDR3 comprises 15 residues. V lost 4 bases, J lost 5 bases, and 18 bases lay in between. CDR1 and CDR2 (germline): SGHRS, YFSETQ. CDR3 loop: CASSPSTGSWTEAFF. The CDR3 nucleotides read TGCGCCAGCAGCCCATCCACAGGTTCTTGGACTGAAGCTTTCTTT.

In its sample, this clonotype was seen many times. The chain uses TRBV7-3 and TRBJ1-1; D remains unclear. The CDR3 is made up of 13 amino acids. Germline-derived CDR1 and CDR2 are SGHTA and FQGTGA. The ends were cut back, 1 base at V and 5 bases at J, with 8 bases in the middle. CDR3 sequence (DNA): TGTGCCAGCAGCTTAAGTCCCCAGACTGAAGCTTTCTTT. It codes for CASSLSPQTEAFF.

This clonotype was observed a few times. This CDR3 fails to terminate in the conserved phenylalanine or tryptophan, so it likely reflects a read error. The rearrangement links TRBV11-3 to TRBJ1-1; D is possibly TRBD1 (6 bases). CDR3 length: 14 amino acids. Deletions cut 4 bases from V and 2 bases from J, with 11 bases between. Per germline, CDR1 SGHNT and CDR2 YENEEA. CDR3 coding DNA: TGTGCCAGCAGCTACGGACAGTCCAACACTGAAGCTTTCCTT. Translated: CASSYGQSNTEAFL.

The V call is TRBV4-2, the J call TRBJ2-1, with 8 bases fitting TRBD1. J lost 7 bases, V lost 2 bases, and 10 bases had no gene match. Germline loops: CDR1 LGHNA, CDR2 YNFKEQ. The CDR3 is 16 amino acids. This CDR3 is CASSQRAGGRSNEQFF. CDR3 coding DNA: TGTGCCAGCAGCCAAAGGGCAGGGGGCCGTTCGAATGAGCAGTTCTTC.

This clonotype was picked up many times. The genes are TRBV20-1 and TRBJ1-5; possible D gene TRBD1, 5 bases. In germline, CDR1 is DFQATT, CDR2 SNEGSKA (reference sequence). The CDR3 totals 15 residues. V gave up 2 bases and J gave up 3 bases, with 14 bases separating them. This chain's CDR3 is CSARRGGHLNQPQHF. CDR3 DNA sequence: TGCAGTGCTAGAAGGGGAGGGCACCTCAATCAGCCCCAGCATTTT.

This clonotype was recorded many times. The rearrangement uses TRBV28 and TRBJ1-3; maybe TRBD1 (5 bases). Germline CDR1 is MDHEN and CDR2 is SYDVKM. Trimming cost V 5 bases and J 0 bases, with 11 bases left between them. The CDR3 sequence is 15 residues long. CDR3 sequence: CASSLQARSGNTIYF. As DNA, the CDR3 is TGTGCCAGCAGTCTACAGGCGCGCTCTGGAAACACCATATATTTT. The full variable domain, completed using reference TRBV28 and TRBJ1-3, is DVKVTQSSRYLVKRTGEKVFLECVQDMDHENMFWYRQDPGLGLRLIYFSYDVKMKEKGDIPEGYSVSREKKERFSLILESASTNQTSMYLCASSLQARSGNTIYFGEGSWLTVV.

This clonotype was seen repeatedly, ten times or more. The chain is built from TRBV15 and TRBJ2-1, with 8 bases identical to TRBD1. The V and J ends lost 3 bases and 6 bases, in that order; junction bases with no gene match: 10. CDR1 and CDR2 from the germline V gene are LNHNV and YYDKDF (reference sequence). The CDR3 runs 16 residues. CDR3 sequence: CATSRDRESGFNEQFF. CDR3 coding DNA: TGTGCCACCAGCAGGGACAGGGAATCGGGTTTCAATGAGCAGTTCTTC.